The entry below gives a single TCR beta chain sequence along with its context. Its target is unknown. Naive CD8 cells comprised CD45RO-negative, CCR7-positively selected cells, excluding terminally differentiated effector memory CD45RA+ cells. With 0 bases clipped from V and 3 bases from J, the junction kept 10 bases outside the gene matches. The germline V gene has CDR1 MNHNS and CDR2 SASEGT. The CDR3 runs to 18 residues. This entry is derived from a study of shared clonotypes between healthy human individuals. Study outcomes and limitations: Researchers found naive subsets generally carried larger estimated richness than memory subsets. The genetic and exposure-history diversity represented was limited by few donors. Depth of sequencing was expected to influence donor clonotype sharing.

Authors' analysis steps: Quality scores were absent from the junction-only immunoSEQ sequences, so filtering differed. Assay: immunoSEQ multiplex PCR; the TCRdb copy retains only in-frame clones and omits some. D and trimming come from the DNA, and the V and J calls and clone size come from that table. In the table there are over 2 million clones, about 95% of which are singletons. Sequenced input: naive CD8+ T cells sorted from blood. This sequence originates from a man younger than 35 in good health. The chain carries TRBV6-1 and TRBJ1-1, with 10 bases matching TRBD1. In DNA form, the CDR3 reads TGTGCCAGCAGTGAAGCCGGGGGGGACAGGGGAGTGGACACTGAAGCTTTCTTT. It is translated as CASSEAGGDRGVDTEAFF.